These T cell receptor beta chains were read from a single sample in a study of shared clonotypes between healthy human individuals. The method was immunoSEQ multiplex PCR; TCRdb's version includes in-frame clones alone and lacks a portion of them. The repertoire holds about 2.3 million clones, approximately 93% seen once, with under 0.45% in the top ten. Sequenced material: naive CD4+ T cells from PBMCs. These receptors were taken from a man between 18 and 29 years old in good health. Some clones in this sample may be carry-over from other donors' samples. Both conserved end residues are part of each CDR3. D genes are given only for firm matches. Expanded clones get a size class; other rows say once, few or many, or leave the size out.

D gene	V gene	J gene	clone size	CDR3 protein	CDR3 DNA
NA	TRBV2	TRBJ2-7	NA	CASSEPGGRDNDEQYF	TGTGCCAGCAGCGAGCCGGGTGGCCGGGACAACGACGAGCAGTACTTC
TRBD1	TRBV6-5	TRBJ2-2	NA	CASRRTGSTGELFF	TGTGCCAGCAGACGGACAGGTTCCACCGGGGAGCTGTTTTTT
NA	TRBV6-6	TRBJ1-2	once	CASSYGGNYGYTF	TGTGCCAGCAGTTACGGCGGAAACTATGGCTACACCTTC
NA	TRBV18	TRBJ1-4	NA	CASSPGPVTTNEKLFF	TGTGCCAGCTCACCCGGTCCGGTCACAACTAATGAAAAACTGTTTTTT
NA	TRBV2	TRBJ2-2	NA	CASSLGWGNTGELFF	TGTGCCAGCAGTCTTGGGTGGGGAAACACCGGGGAGCTGTTTTTT
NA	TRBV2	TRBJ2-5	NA	CASAGLPWETQYF	TGTGCCAGCGCGGGCCTCCCGTGGGAGACCCAGTACTTC
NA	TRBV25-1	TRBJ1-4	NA	CASIWQGNEKLFF	TGTGCCAGCATATGGCAGGGAAATGAAAAACTGTTTTTT
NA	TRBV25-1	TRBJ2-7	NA	CASSGRIAKSYEQYF	TGTGCCAGCAGTGGGAGAATAGCCAAGTCCTACGAGCAGTACTTC
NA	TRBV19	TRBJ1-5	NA	CASSIDGRMRQPQHF	TGTGCCAGTAGTATAGACGGGAGGATGCGGCAGCCCCAGCATTTT
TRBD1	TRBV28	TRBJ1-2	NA	CASSAAGTGGDGYTF	TGTGCCAGCAGTGCAGCCGGGACAGGGGGCGATGGCTACACCTTC
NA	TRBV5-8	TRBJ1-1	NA	CASSSLGVGNTEAFF	TGTGCCAGCAGCTCGCTAGGGGTAGGAAACACTGAAGCTTTCTTT
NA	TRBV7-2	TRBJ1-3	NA	CASSPRGGQAGNTIYF	TGTGCCAGCAGCCCTCGCGGGGGACAAGCGGGAAACACCATATATTTT
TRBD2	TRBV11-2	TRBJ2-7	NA	CASSLVGRPGGSREQYF	TGTGCCAGCAGCTTAGTGGGTAGGCCGGGAGGTTCCCGCGAGCAGTACTTC
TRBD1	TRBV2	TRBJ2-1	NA	CASSGDRGNPKGQFF	TGTGCCAGCAGTGGTGACAGGGGCAATCCTAAAGGGCAGTTCTTC
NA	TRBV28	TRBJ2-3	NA	CASSPGSEPADTQYF	TGTGCCAGCAGCCCGGGGTCCGAACCAGCAGATACGCAGTATTTT
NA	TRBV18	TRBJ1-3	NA	CASPTFDRSRSGNTIYF	TGTGCCAGCCCGACCTTCGACAGGTCCCGCTCTGGAAACACCATATATTTT
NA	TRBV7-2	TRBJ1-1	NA	CASSIQGGTEAFF	TGTGCCAGCTCTATTCAAGGGGGCACTGAAGCTTTCTTT
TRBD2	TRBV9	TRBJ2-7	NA	CASSETGTSVSYEQYF	TGTGCCAGCAGCGAAACCGGGACTAGCGTTTCCTACGAGCAGTACTTC
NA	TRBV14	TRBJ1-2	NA	CASSLWDSAVDGYTF	TGTGCCAGCAGTCTCTGGGACTCGGCGGTCGATGGCTACACCTTC
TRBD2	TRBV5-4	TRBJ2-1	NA	CASSLGTSGSLGVDEQFF	TGTGCCAGCAGCTTGGGGACTAGCGGGAGCCTCGGGGTGGATGAGCAGTTCTTC
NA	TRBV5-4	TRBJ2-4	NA	CASSLVGQINIQYF	TGTGCCAGCAGCTTGGTAGGGCAGATAAACATTCAGTACTTC
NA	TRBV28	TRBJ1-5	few	CASKGSNQPQHF	TGTGCCAGCAAGGGGAGCAATCAGCCCCAGCATTTT
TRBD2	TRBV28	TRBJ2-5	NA	CASSLDSAGGVWETQYF	TGTGCCAGCAGTTTAGATTCAGCGGGAGGAGTATGGGAGACCCAGTACTTC
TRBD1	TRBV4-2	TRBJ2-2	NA	CASSPRGQGASGELFF	TGTGCCAGCAGCCCCCGGGGACAGGGGGCGTCCGGGGAGCTGTTTTTT
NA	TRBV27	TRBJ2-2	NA	CATGRTDTGELFF	TGTGCCACGGGCCGGACTGACACCGGGGAGCTGTTTTTT
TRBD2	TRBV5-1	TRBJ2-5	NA	CASSLQLGGSQETQYF	TGCGCCAGCAGCTTGCAGCTCGGGGGGTCCCAAGAGACCCAGTACTTC
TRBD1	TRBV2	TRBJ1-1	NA	CASSGGTGTGGVAFF	TGTGCCAGCAGTGGGGGGACCGGGACAGGGGGCGTTGCTTTCTTT
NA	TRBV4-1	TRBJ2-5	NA	CASSPGTANKGETQYF	TGCGCCAGCAGCCCAGGAACAGCCAACAAAGGGGAGACCCAGTACTTC
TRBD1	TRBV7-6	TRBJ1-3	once	CASSLGQGPTAIYF	TGTGCCAGCAGCTTAGGACAGGGGCCTACGGCCATATATTTT
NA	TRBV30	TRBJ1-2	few	CAWSVLGYGYTF	TGTGCCTGGAGTGTACTGGGCTATGGCTACACCTTC
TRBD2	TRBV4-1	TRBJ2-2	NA	CASSRGTSGRNTGELFF	TGCGCCAGCAGCCGCGGGACTAGCGGGAGAAACACCGGGGAGCTGTTTTTT
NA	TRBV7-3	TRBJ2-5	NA	CASSYTTGFGETQYF	TGTGCCAGCAGCTATACTACAGGTTTCGGGGAGACCCAGTACTTC
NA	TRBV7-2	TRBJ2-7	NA	CASSPRGGPYEQYF	TGTGCCAGCAGCCCGAGGGGCGGACCCTACGAGCAGTACTTC
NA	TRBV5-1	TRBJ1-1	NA	CASSLGPLFTEAFF	TGCGCCAGCAGCTTGGGCCCACTCTTCACTGAAGCTTTCTTT
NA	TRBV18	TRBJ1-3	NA	CASSPEGGSSGNTIYF	TGTGCCAGCTCACCCGAGGGGGGATCTTCTGGAAACACCATATATTTT
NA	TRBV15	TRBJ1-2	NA	CATSRDGGGYGYTF	TGTGCCACCAGCAGAGACGGAGGGGGCTATGGCTACACCTTC
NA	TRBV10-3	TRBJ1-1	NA	CAISESPGGEAFF	TGTGCCATCAGTGAGTCGCCGGGGGGCGAAGCTTTCTTT
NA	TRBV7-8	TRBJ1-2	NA	CASSPHARGYTF	TGTGCCAGCAGCCCCCACGCCCGTGGCTACACCTTC
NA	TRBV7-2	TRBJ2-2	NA	CATVLTRNTGELFF	TGTGCCACCGTGCTAACACGGAACACCGGGGAGCTGTTTTTT
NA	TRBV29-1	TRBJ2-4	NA	CSVQGRLKNIQYF	TGCAGCGTACAGGGACGGCTAAAAAACATTCAGTACTTC
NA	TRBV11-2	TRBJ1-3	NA	CASTLGGAAGNTIYF	TGTGCCAGCACCCTGGGGGGGGCGGCTGGAAACACCATATATTTT
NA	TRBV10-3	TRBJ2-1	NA	CAIQGGYNEQFF	TGTGCCATCCAGGGGGGATACAATGAGCAGTTCTTC
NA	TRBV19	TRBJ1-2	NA	CASSIDRTQGDYGYTF	TGTGCCAGTAGTATAGATCGAACACAGGGAGACTATGGCTACACCTTC
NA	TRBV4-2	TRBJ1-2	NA	CASSQDRTNYGYTF	TGTGCCAGCAGCCAAGATCGGACTAACTATGGCTACACCTTC
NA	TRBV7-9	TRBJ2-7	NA	CASRLWDSGSYYEQYF	TGTGCCAGCAGACTATGGGACAGCGGGAGCTACTACGAGCAGTACTTC
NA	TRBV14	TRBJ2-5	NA	CASSQGDRETQYF	TGTGCCAGCAGCCAAGGGGATCGAGAGACCCAGTACTTC